Listed here is a single T cell receptor beta chain. Its specificity is not known. This sample was included in a study of T cells in localized non-small cell lung cancer. Overall study findings and caveats: Adjacent lung tissue had a median around 50 of the top 100 clones found in the tumor. It remains possible that heterogeneity exists, since only one tumor region was sequenced. Of the tissues analyzed, uninvolved adjacent lung showed maximal T cell clonality, greater than tumor.

Germline CDR1 is SNHLY and CDR2 is FYNNEI. The CDR3 loop spans 14 amino acids. Deletions cut 3 bases from V and 0 bases from J, with 8 bases between. Libraries were prepared by immunoSEQ multiplex PCR; TCRdb keeps only in-frame clonotypes and omits some of them. Among approximately 26,000 clones listed, roughly 80% were seen once. The sequence was collected from a man aged 40 to 75 with stage III squamous cell lung carcinoma. The source was peripheral blood, collected before any cancer treatment. This chain connects TRBV2 to TRBJ1-1; no firm D call. This CDR3 reads CASSEGEMNTEAFF. In DNA form, the CDR3 reads TGTGCCAGCAGTGAGGGAGAGATGAACACTGAAGCTTTCTTT.